These T cell receptor beta chains were read from a single sample in a study of naive and memory T cell subsets. MiXCR, run by TCRdb on the 5' RACE reads, gives a single entry per CDR3 protein. The sample lists about 62,000 distinct CDR3 sequences; around 8% were seen once. The receptors come from a female donor in good health. The CDR3 runs from the conserved cysteine through the conserved F or W.

J: TRBJ1-6
V: TRBV28
CDR3: CASRIQGSNSPLHF

J: TRBJ1-5
V: TRBV20-1
CDR3: CSASPGQGAGSNQPQHF

J: TRBJ1-1
V: TRBV4-1
CDR3: CASSAPAPGGTEAFF

J: TRBJ1-2
V: TRBV7-7
CDR3: CASSSKAKRDYGYTF

J: TRBJ2-7
V: TRBV5-4
CDR3: CASSPGQGALYEQYF

J: TRBJ2-7
V: TRBV5-6
CDR3: CASSSGQGRYEQYF

J: TRBJ1-2
V: TRBV28
CDR3: CASSIPGANYGDTF

J: TRBJ2-2
V: TRBV20-1
CDR3: CSARDGGRDTGELFF

J: TRBJ2-1
V: TRBV29-1
CDR3: CSVRAQGRVNEQFF

J: TRBJ2-5
V: TRBV2
CDR3: CASSSPRDSEETQYF

J: TRBJ1-2
V: TRBV19
CDR3: CASSRSQGPGANYGYTF

J: TRBJ2-3
V: TRBV19
CDR3: CASSVGDWDTQYF

J: TRBJ2-3
V: TRBV27
CDR3: CASSLGLAGGQDTQYF

J: TRBJ2-3
V: TRBV5-1
CDR3: CASSITSGSKHTQYF

J: TRBJ1-2
V: TRBV6-1
CDR3: CASYRGLPTDYGYTF

J: TRBJ2-7
V: TRBV20-1
CDR3: CSASRASGGYEQYF

J: TRBJ2-1
V: TRBV10-3
CDR3: CAISEATSVWFF

J: TRBJ1-4
V: TRBV13
CDR3: CASSFKKLTTNEKLFF

J: TRBJ1-5
V: TRBV12-3/TRBV12-4
CDR3: CASTLGGKGINQPQHF

J: TRBJ2-6
V: TRBV7-9
CDR3: CASTPDRPGANVLTF

J: TRBJ2-7
V: TRBV29-1
CDR3: CSVDGFKGRIYEQYF

J: TRBJ1-1
V: TRBV3-1
CDR3: CASSGQGLGRAEAFF

J: TRBJ2-3
V: TRBV20-1
CDR3: CSARDPYLGTQYF

J: TRBJ2-5
V: TRBV27
CDR3: CASSSGGGGYYQETQYF

J: TRBJ1-4
V: TRBV18
CDR3: CASSSGGAFSEKLFF